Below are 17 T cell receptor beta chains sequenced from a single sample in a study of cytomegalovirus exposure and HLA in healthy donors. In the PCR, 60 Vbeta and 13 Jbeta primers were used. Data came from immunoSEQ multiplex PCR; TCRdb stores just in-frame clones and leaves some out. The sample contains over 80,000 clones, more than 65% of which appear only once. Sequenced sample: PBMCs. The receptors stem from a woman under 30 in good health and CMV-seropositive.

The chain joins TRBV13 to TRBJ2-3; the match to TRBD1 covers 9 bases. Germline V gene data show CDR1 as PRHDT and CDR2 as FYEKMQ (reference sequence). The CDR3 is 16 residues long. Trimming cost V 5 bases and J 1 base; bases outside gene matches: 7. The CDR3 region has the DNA TGTGCCAGCAGCCCCTCCCGGGACAGGGGCACAGATACGCAGTATTTT. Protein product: CASSPSRDRGTDTQYF.

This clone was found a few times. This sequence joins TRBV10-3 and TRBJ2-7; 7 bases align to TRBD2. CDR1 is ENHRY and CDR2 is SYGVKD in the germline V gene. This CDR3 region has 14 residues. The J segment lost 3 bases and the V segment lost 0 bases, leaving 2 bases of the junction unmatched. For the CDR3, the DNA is TGTGCCATCAGTGAGTCTTCTAGCGGCTACGAGCAGTACTTC. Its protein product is CAISESSSGYEQYF.

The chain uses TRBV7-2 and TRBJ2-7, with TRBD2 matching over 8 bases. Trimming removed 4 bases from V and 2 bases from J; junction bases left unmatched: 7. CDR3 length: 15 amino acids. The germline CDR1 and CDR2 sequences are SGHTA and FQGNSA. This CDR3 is CASSSMGGGTYEQYF. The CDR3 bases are TGTGCCAGCAGCTCGATGGGCGGGGGGACCTACGAGCAGTACTTC.

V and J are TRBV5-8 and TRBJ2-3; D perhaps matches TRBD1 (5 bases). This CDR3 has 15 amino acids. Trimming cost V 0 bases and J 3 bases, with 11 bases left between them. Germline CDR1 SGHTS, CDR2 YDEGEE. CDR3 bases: TGTGCCAGCAGCTTGGGGCAGGGTCAGACAGATACGCAGTATTTT. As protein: CASSLGQGQTDTQYF.

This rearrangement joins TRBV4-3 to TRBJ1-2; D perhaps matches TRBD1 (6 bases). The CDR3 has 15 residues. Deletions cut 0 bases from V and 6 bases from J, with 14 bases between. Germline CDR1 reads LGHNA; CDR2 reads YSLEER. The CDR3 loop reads CASSQERTVGHGYTF. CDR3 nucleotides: TGCGCCAGCAGCCAAGAACGGACAGTTGGGCATGGCTACACCTTC.

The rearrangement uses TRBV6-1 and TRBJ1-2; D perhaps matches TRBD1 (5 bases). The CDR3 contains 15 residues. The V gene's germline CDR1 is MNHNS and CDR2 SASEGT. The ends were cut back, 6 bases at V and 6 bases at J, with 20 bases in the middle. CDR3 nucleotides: TGTGCCAGCAGCAGAGGGGTCGGGGGAGGGGATGGCTACACCTTC. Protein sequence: CASSRGVGGGDGYTF.

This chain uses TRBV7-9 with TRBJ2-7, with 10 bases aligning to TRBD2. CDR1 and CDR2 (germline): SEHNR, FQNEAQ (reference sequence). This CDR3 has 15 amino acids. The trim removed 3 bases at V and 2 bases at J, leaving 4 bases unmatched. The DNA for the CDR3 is TGTGCCAGCAGCTTTGGGCTAGCGGGAGCCTACGAGCAGTACTTC. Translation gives CASSFGLAGAYEQYF.

For the CDR3, the DNA is TGTGCCAGCAGCTTCAGACAGGGGGCGAGGAATGAGCAGTTCTTC. Its protein product is CASSFRQGARNEQFF. The rearrangement links TRBV5-4 to TRBJ2-1; 10 bases agree with TRBD1. V trimming: 2 bases; J trimming: 7 bases; junction bases outside the gene matches: 6. This CDR3 is built from 15 residues. CDR1 is SGHNT, CDR2 YYREEE, per germline (reference sequence). The variable domain in full, with the rest retrieved from reference TRBV5-4 and TRBJ2-1, is ETGVTQSPTHLIKTRGQQVTLRCSSQSGHNTVSWYQQALGQGPQFIFQYYREEENGRGNFPPRFSGLQFPNYSSELNVNALELDDSALYLCASSFRQGARNEQFFGPGTRLTVL.

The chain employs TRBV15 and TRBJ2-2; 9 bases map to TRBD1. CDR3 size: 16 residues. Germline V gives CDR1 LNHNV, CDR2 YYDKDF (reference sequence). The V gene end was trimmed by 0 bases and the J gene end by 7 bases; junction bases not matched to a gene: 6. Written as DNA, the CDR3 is TGTGCCACCAGCAGAGATCAGGGACAGGGAGGCGGGGAGCTGTTTTTT. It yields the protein CATSRDQGQGGGELFF.

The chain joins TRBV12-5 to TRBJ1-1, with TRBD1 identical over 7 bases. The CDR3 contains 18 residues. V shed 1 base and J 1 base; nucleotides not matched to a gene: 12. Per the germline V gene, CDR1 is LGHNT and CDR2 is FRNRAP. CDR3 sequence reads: CASGLGTGAPIPNTEAFF. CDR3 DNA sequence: TGTGCTAGTGGTTTGGGCACAGGGGCCCCTATTCCGAACACTGAAGCTTTCTTT.

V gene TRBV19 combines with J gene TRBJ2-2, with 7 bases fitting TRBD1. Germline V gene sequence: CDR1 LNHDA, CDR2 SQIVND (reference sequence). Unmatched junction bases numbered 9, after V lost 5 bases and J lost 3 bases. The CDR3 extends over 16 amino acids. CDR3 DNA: TGTGCCAGTAGTTACCGACAGGGCTGGGACACCGGGGAGCTGTTTTTT. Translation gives CASSYRQGWDTGELFF.

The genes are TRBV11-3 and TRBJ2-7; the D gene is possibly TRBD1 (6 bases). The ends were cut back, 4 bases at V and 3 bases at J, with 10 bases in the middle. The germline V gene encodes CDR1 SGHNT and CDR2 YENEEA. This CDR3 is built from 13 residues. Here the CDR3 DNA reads TGTGCCAGCAGCTCAGGGGAGAACTACGAGCAGTACTTC. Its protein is CASSSGENYEQYF.

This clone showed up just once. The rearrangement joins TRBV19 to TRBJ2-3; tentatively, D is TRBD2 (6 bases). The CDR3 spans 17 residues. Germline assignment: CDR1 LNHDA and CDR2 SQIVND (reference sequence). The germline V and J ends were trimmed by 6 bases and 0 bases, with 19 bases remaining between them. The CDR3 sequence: CASRREWGGVSTDTQYF. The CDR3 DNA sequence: TGTGCCAGTAGAAGGGAGTGGGGCGGGGTGAGCACAGATACGCAGTATTTT.

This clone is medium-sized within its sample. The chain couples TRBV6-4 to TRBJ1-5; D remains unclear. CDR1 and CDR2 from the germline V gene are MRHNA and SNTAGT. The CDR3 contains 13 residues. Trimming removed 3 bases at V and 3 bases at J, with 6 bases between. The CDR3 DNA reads TGTGCCAGCAGTGAGGGCTCCAATCAGCCCCAGCATTTT. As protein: CASSEGSNQPQHF.

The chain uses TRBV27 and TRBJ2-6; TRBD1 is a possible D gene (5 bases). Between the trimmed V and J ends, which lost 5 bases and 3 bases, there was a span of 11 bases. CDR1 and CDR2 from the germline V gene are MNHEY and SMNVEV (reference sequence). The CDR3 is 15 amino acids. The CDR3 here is CASSRGRVGANVLTF. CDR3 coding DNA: TGTGCCAGCAGTAGGGGCAGGGTTGGGGCCAACGTCCTGACTTTC.

As DNA, the CDR3 is TGCGCCAGCAGCCAGGGCCGAGGTAGCGGGGGGCTAATCGGGGAGCTGTTTTTT. It specifies CASSQGRGSGGLIGELFF. This rearrangement joins TRBV4-3 to TRBJ2-2; the match to TRBD2 covers 10 bases. Trimming took 3 bases from V and 7 from J; bases not matched to a gene: 14. Per the germline V gene, CDR1 is LGHNA and CDR2 is YSLEER. The CDR3 spans 18 residues.

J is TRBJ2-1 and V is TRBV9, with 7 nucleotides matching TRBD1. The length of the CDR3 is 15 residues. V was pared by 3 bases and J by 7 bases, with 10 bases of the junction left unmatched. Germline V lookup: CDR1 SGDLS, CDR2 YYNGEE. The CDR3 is CASSEGAATPNEQFF. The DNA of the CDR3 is TGTGCCAGCAGCGAGGGGGCCGCGACTCCAAATGAGCAGTTCTTC.